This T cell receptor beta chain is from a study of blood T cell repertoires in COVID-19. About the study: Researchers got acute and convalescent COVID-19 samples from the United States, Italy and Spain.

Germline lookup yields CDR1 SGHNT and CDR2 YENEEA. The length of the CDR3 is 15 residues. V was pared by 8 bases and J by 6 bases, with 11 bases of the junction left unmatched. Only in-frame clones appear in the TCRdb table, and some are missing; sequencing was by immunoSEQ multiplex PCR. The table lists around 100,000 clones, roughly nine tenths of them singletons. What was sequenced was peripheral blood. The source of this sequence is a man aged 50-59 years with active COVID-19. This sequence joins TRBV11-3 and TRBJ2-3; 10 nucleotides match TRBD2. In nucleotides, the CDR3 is TGTGCCAGCGGAGGGAGCGGGAGGGCCATGGATACGCAGTATTTT. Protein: CASGGSGRAMDTQYF.